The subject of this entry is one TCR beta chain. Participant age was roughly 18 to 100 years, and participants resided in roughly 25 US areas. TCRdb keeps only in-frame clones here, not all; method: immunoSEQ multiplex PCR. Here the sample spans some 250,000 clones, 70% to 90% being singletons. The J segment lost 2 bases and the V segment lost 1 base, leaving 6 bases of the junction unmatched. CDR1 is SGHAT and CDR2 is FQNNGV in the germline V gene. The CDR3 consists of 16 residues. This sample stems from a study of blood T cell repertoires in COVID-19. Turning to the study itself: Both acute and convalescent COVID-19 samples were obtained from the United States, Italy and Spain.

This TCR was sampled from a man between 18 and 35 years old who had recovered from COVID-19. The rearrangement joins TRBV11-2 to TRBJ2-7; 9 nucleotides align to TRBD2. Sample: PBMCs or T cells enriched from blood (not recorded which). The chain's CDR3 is CASSLVRGRVAYEQYF. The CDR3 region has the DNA TGTGCCAGCAGCTTAGTTCGCGGGAGGGTGGCCTACGAGCAGTACTTC.